The 30 T cell receptor beta chains below all came from one sample that was sequenced in a study of blood T cell repertoires in COVID-19 (TCRdb year 2020). The receptor library was made with the immunoSEQ multiplex PCR assay. TCRdb carries this immuneACCESS record with in-frame sequences only. Its versions omit some clonotypes, under half of them owing to an unresolved V gene in the studies checked, with the rest unexplained. In this sample the table shows about 270,000 clones, about nine tenths of which occur a single time. Approximately 4% of the sample is held by the ten biggest clonotypes. Sequencing was done on a sample of PBMCs or T cells enriched from blood (not recorded which). These receptor sequences come from a woman aged 25 to 39 with acute COVID-19.

The chain couples TRBV19 to TRBJ2-7; 8 bases match TRBD1. J was trimmed by 0 bases and V by 4 bases; bases with no gene match: 2. The germline V gene has CDR1 LNHDA and CDR2 SQIVND (reference sequence). CDR3 length equals 14 residues. Here the CDR3 DNA reads TGTGCCAGTAGTAACGACAGGGGCTCCTACGAGCAGTACTTC. It codes for CASSNDRGSYEQYF.

This CDR3 is CASSRQNTGELFF. CDR3 sequence (DNA): TGTGCCAGCAGCCGACAGAACACCGGGGAGCTGTTTTTT. This chain connects TRBV6-5 to TRBJ2-2; D is uncertain. Germline loops: CDR1 MNHEY, CDR2 SVGAGI. V was clipped by 6 bases and J by 1 base, with 6 bases between them. CDR3 length equals 13 residues.

This chain joins TRBV28 and TRBJ2-2, with D possibly TRBD1 on 6 matching bases. Germline V gives CDR1 MDHEN, CDR2 SYDVKM. The CDR3 runs 17 residues. The V gene lost 3 bases and the J gene lost 4 bases, with 18 bases spanning the gap. CDR3 protein: CASSLSWAGAITGELFF. In DNA, the CDR3 is TGTGCCAGCAGTTTGTCGTGGGCAGGGGCGATCACCGGGGAGCTGTTTTTT.

The chain uses TRBV29-1 and TRBJ2-1, with 11 positions matching TRBD2. The CDR3 spans 17 residues. Germline V CDR1 and CDR2: SQVTM, ANQGSEA. The V gene end was trimmed by 4 bases and the J gene end by 12 bases; junction bases not matched to a gene: 20. CDR3 sequence: CSVGLAGGPGVTGWQFF. The CDR3 DNA sequence: TGCAGCGTTGGTTTAGCGGGAGGGCCCGGGGTTACAGGTTGGCAGTTCTTC.

The chain is built from TRBV5-1 and TRBJ2-7, with D tentatively TRBD2 (6 bases). Germline CDR1 SGHRS, CDR2 YFSETQ. The germline V and J ends were trimmed by 4 bases and 7 bases, with 18 bases remaining between them. The CDR3 sequence is 14 residues long. The CDR3 nucleotides are TGCGCCAGCAGCACTTCGGAGGGGCTGCGGGAGCAGTACTTC. Its protein is CASSTSEGLREQYF.

The rearrangement joins TRBV6-5 to TRBJ2-7; the match to TRBD1 covers 8 bases. CDR3 size: 15 residues. Looked up from germline, CDR1 is MNHEY and CDR2 is SVGAGI. The junction had 5 bases not matched to a gene; V was cut back by 2 bases and J by 2 bases. The CDR3, as DNA: TGTGCCAGCAGTTACGGGGGACAGGCAACCTACGAGCAGTACTTC. Translation gives CASSYGGQATYEQYF.

The CDR3 region has the DNA TGTGCCAGCAAGACAGGGGGCCGACTAGTCGGGTTCAATGAGCAGTTCTTC. This translates into CASKTGGRLVGFNEQFF. The rearrangement links TRBV28 to TRBJ2-1, with 10 bases that match TRBD1. The V segment lost 7 bases and the J segment 6 bases; nucleotides outside the gene matches: 15. The CDR3 contains 17 residues. Per germline, CDR1 MDHEN and CDR2 SYDVKM.

The rearrangement joins TRBV25-1 to TRBJ2-7; D possibly corresponds to TRBD1 (5 bases). Looked up from germline, CDR1 is MGHDK and CDR2 is SYGVNS. This CDR3 is built from 14 residues. With 2 bases removed from V and 4 bases from J, the gap between germline ends came to 12 bases. For the CDR3, the DNA is TGTGCCAGCAGTGAACAGGGAAAGTATTACGAGCAGTACTTC. Translating gives CASSEQGKYYEQYF.

J is TRBJ1-6 and V is TRBV6-5, with D tentatively TRBD1 (5 bases). V was trimmed by 6 bases and J by 7 bases, leaving 16 bases between them. Per the germline V gene, CDR1 is MNHEY and CDR2 is SVGAGI. The CDR3 contains 15 residues. CDR3 sequence reads: CASRDPQGFNSPLHF. CDR3 coding DNA: TGTGCCAGCAGAGACCCTCAGGGTTTCAATTCACCCCTCCACTTT.

CDR3 bases: TGTGCCAGCTCACCCCCGAGCCTATCTAGGGGTGAGCAGTTCTTC. This translates into CASSPPSLSRGEQFF. V gene TRBV18 combines with J gene TRBJ2-1, with a possible D match to TRBD1 (5 bases). The length of the CDR3 is 15 residues. With 3 bases removed from V and 9 bases from J, the gap between germline ends came to 18 bases. The germline CDR1 and CDR2 sequences are KGHSH and LQKENI.

V gene TRBV6-5 combines with J gene TRBJ1-1; D remains unclear. The CDR3 is made up of 13 amino acids. CDR1 and CDR2 from the germline V gene are MNHEY and SVGAGI. Trimming removed 3 bases at V and 0 bases at J, with 5 bases between. CDR3 coding DNA: TGTGCCAGCAGTTATCAGATGAACACTGAAGCTTTCTTT. Translating it yields CASSYQMNTEAFF.

The J gene is TRBJ2-7, the V gene TRBV4-1; 11 bases agree with TRBD2. The CDR3 contains 17 residues. Per the germline V gene, CDR1 is MGHRA and CDR2 is YSYEKL. The V and J ends lost 4 bases and 0 bases, in that order; junction bases with no gene match: 8. CDR3 in amino acids: CASSRGTSGGSSYEQYF. The CDR3 DNA reads as TGCGCCAGCAGCCGAGGGACTAGCGGAGGCAGCTCCTACGAGCAGTACTTC.

This clone was picked up one time. Here the CDR3 reads CAWSGGETQYF. For the CDR3, the DNA is TGTGCCTGGAGTGGAGGTGAGACCCAGTACTTC. The chain recombines TRBV30 with TRBJ2-5; D is unresolved. The CDR3 spans 11 residues. The germline gives CDR1 GTSNPN, CDR2 SVGIG (reference sequence). With 1 base removed from V and 5 bases from J, the gap between germline ends came to 5 bases.

The rearrangement joins TRBV27 to TRBJ2-1; tentative D call: TRBD1 (6 bases). Germline V CDR1 and CDR2: MNHEY, SMNVEV (reference sequence). Deletions cut 6 bases from V and 6 bases from J, with 12 bases between. CDR3 length equals 13 residues. CDR3 loop: CASSRGGFNEQFF. The CDR3 region has the DNA TGTGCCAGCAGCAGGGGCGGCTTCAATGAGCAGTTCTTC.

The chain carries TRBV25-1 and TRBJ1-2; D uncertain. Germline CDR1 and CDR2: MGHDK and SYGVNS. This CDR3 has 13 amino acids. Trimming pared 5 bases from V and 7 bases from J, leaving 14 bases between. CDR3 nucleotide sequence: TGTGCCAGCAGTACTACCCCCGGGGTTGGCTACACCTTC. Protein: CASSTTPGVGYTF.

This chain links TRBV15 with TRBJ2-1, with D possibly TRBD2 on 6 matching bases. The CDR3 covers 16 residues. V lost 6 bases and J lost 7, with 22 bases in between. CDR1 LNHNV and CDR2 YYDKDF come from the germline V gene (reference sequence). CDR3 coding DNA: TGTGCCACCAGTAGACCTACGGGAGTCCATACGAATGAGCAGTTCTTC. This sequence encodes CATSRPTGVHTNEQFF.

This clone was counted a few times. CDR3 protein: CASSPYEANTEAFF. In DNA form, the CDR3 reads TGTGCCAGCAGCCCCTATGAGGCGAACACTGAAGCTTTCTTT. V gene TRBV3-1 (or the pseudogene TRBV3-2) combines with J gene TRBJ1-1, with unresolved D. Germline V gene sequence: CDR1 LGHDT, CDR2 YNNKEL (reference sequence). The ends were cut back, 4 bases at V and 1 base at J, with 10 bases in the middle. CDR3 size: 14 residues.

The chain is built from TRBV5-8 and TRBJ2-2; D may be TRBD1 (5 bases). Germline V CDR1 and CDR2: SGHTS, YDEGEE. Trimming left V 0 bases short and J 4 bases short, with 10 bases between. The CDR3 has 15 amino acids. In nucleotides, the CDR3 is TGTGCCAGCAGCTTGGGGGGCAGGGCCACCGGGGAGCTGTTTTTT. It encodes CASSLGGRATGELFF.

In this sample, this clone turned up once. The chain joins TRBV28 to TRBJ2-2, with unresolved D. V was shortened by 6 bases and J by 2 bases, with 16 bases between the two germline ends. The CDR3 contains 16 residues. Germline loops: CDR1 MDHEN, CDR2 SYDVKM. Here the CDR3 reads CASRSPIVPNTGELFF. Written as DNA, the CDR3 is TGTGCCAGCAGAAGCCCAATCGTGCCTAACACCGGGGAGCTGTTTTTT. Filled out from reference TRBV28 and TRBJ2-2, the complete variable domain reads DVKVTQSSRYLVKRTGEKVFLECVQDMDHENMFWYRQDPGLGLRLIYFSYDVKMKEKGDIPEGYSVSREKKERFSLILESASTNQTSMYLCASRSPIVPNTGELFFGEGSRLTVL.

This sequence joins TRBV10-2 and TRBJ2-7; 8 bases are a match to TRBD2. Per germline, CDR1 WSHSY and CDR2 SAAADI. After removal of 6 bases from V and 9 bases from J, the junction contained 16 bases not matched to a gene. CDR3 length: 15 residues. The CDR3: CASRLQAGASTGQYF. The CDR3 nucleotides read TGCGCCAGCAGACTCCAAGCGGGAGCTTCAACGGGGCAGTACTTC.

This clone has a single count. The V and J genes are TRBV18 and TRBJ1-1; D remains ambiguous. The CDR3 sequence is 13 residues long. V was trimmed by 2 bases and J by 3 bases, leaving 7 bases between them. Germline values: CDR1 KGHSH, CDR2 LQKENI. This CDR3 is CASSPMEDTEAFF. As DNA, the CDR3 is TGTGCCAGCTCACCAATGGAGGACACTGAAGCTTTCTTT.

The gene calls are TRBV28 and TRBJ2-3; 8 nucleotides match TRBD2. CDR3 length: 15 residues. V gave up 8 bases and J gave up 7 bases; unmatched junction bases: 14. Per the germline V gene, CDR1 is MDHEN and CDR2 is SYDVKM. The CDR3, as DNA: TGTGCCAGCCTCGAACATAAGCGGGAGACGAATACGCAGTATTTT. Residues: CASLEHKRETNTQYF.

This sequence joins TRBV4-1 and TRBJ2-3; D not resolved. CDR1 and CDR2 from the germline V gene are MGHRA and YSYEKL. The ends were cut back, 4 bases at V and 3 bases at J, with 5 bases in the middle. CDR3 size: 12 residues. The CDR3 loop is CASSLTTDTQYF. In DNA form, the CDR3 reads TGCGCCAGCAGCCTCACTACAGATACGCAGTATTTT.

The V and J genes are TRBV27 and TRBJ2-7; D gene uncertain. CDR1 is MNHEY, CDR2 SMNVEV, per germline (reference sequence). Trimming cost V 5 bases and J 2 bases, with 19 bases left between them. This CDR3 has 16 residues. This CDR3 reads CASSGHILPGTYEQYF. The DNA for the CDR3 is TGTGCCAGCAGTGGGCATATCCTCCCAGGTACCTACGAGCAGTACTTC.

The chain combines TRBV4-2 with TRBJ2-3; 9 nucleotides align to TRBD2. Germline V gene lookup returns CDR1 LGHNA and CDR2 YNFKEQ. With 0 bases clipped from V and 0 bases from J, the junction kept 7 bases outside the gene matches. The CDR3 is 18 amino acids. CDR3 nucleotide sequence: TGTGCCAGCAGCCAAGAAGTCTGGACTAGCGAAAGCACAGATACGCAGTATTTT. It is translated as CASSQEVWTSESTDTQYF.

The gene calls are TRBV5-1 and TRBJ2-5, with TRBD1 matching 11 bases. This CDR3 has 14 amino acids. V lost 4 bases and J lost 4; bases outside the gene matches: 3. Germline V gene data show CDR1 as SGHRS and CDR2 as YFSETQ. CDR3 coding DNA: TGCGCCAGCAGCCGGACAGGGGGCACAGAGACCCAGTACTTC. It specifies CASSRTGGTETQYF.

The chain couples TRBV19 to TRBJ2-1, with a weak D call TRBD2 (5 bases). CDR1 and CDR2 (germline): LNHDA, SQIVND (reference sequence). The CDR3 length is 15 residues. The V end was cut by 3 bases, the J end by 6 bases, with 15 bases between. The CDR3 nucleotides are TGTGCCAGTAGTATTTCTAGCTTGGGGAGCAATGAGCAGTTCTTC. It encodes CASSISSLGSNEQFF.

The chain uses TRBV7-6 and TRBJ2-5; a weak D match, TRBD2 (5 bases). V was pared by 5 bases and J by 6 bases, with 16 bases between. The CDR3 spans 14 residues. Germline CDR1 and CDR2: SGHVS and FNYEAQ. The chain's CDR3 is CASSPLTGSKTQYF. The CDR3 DNA sequence: TGTGCCAGCAGCCCCCTGACGGGGTCCAAGACCCAGTACTTC.

This clone has a handful of counts. This sequence joins TRBV27 and TRBJ2-3; 10 bases are shared with TRBD2. The trim removed 5 bases at V and 4 bases at J, leaving 9 bases unmatched. The CDR3 has 16 residues. Germline V gene lookup returns CDR1 MNHEY and CDR2 SMNVEV (reference sequence). CDR3 DNA sequence: TGTGCCAGCAGTGAATTTAGCGGGAGGTCCGCAGATACGCAGTATTTT. This encodes CASSEFSGRSADTQYF.

This rearrangement joins TRBV24-1 to TRBJ2-2; TRBD1 matches 7 bases. The germline CDR1 and CDR2 sequences are KGHDR and SFDVKD. The trim removed 2 bases at V and 7 bases at J, leaving 6 bases unmatched. This CDR3 has 15 amino acids. The CDR3, as DNA: TGTGCCACCAGTGATTCACGACAGGGTAACGGGGAGCTGTTTTTT. Translated, it gives CATSDSRQGNGELFF.